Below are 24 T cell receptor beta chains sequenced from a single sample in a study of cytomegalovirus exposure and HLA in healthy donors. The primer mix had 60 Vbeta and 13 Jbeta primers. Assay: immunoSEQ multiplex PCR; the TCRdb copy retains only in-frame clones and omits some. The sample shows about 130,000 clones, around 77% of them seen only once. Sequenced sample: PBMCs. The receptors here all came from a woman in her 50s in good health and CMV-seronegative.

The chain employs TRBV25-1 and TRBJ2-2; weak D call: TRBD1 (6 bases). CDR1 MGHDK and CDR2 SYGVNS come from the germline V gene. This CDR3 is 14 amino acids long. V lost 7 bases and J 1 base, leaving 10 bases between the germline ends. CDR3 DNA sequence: TGTGCCAGCACGCTGGGACAGAACACCGGGGAGCTGTTTTTT. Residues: CASTLGQNTGELFF.

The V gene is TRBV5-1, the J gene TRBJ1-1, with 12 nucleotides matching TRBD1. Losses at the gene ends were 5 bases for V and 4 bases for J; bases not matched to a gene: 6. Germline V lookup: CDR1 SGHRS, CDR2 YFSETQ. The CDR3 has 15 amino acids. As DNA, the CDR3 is TGCGCCAGCAGGGGGACAGGGGGCGCCGGCACTGAAGCTTTCTTT. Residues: CASRGTGGAGTEAFF.

This chain's CDR3 is CASSFAGDPYEQYF. The CDR3, as DNA: TGTGCCAGCAGCTTTGCAGGGGATCCCTACGAGCAGTACTTC. The chain has TRBV5-5 and TRBJ2-7, with D perhaps TRBD1 (6 bases). The germline V and J ends were trimmed by 2 bases and 2 bases, with 11 bases remaining between them. CDR1 SGHKS and CDR2 YYEKEE come from the germline V gene (reference sequence). This CDR3 region has 14 residues.

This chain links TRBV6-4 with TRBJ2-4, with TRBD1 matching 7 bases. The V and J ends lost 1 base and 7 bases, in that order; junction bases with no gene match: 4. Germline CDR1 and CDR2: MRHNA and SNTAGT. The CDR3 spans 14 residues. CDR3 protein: CASSDFKGANIQYF. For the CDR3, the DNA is TGTGCCAGCAGTGACTTTAAGGGGGCTAACATTCAGTACTTC.

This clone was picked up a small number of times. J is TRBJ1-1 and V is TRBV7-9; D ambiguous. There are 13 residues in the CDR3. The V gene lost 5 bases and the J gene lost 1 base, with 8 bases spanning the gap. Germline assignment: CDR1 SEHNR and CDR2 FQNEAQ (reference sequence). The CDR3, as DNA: TGTGCCAGCAGCCCCACACCGAACACTGAAGCTTTCTTT. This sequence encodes CASSPTPNTEAFF.

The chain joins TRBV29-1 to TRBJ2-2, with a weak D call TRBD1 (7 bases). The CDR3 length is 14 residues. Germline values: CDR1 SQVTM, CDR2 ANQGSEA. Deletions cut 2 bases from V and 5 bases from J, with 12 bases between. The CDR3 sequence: CSVESGGWTGELFF. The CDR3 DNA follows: TGCAGCGTTGAATCAGGGGGGTGGACCGGGGAGCTGTTTTTT.

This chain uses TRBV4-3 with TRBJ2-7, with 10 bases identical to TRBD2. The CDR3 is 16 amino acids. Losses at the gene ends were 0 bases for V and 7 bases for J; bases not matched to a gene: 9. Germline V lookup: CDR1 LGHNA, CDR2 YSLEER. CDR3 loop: CASSQDELAGAREQYF. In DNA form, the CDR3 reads TGCGCCAGCAGCCAAGATGAGCTAGCGGGAGCTAGAGAGCAGTACTTC.

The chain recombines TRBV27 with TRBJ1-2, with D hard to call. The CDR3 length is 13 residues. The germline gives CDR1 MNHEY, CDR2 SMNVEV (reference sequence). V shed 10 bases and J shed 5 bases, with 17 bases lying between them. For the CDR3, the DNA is TGTGCCACAGCATCGACCGCAGGTTATGGCTACACCTTC. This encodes CATASTAGYGYTF.

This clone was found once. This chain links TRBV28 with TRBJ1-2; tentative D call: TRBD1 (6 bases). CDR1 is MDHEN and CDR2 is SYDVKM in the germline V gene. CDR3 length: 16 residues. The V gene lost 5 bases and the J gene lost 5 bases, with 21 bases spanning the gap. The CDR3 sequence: CASSTTGSGVWYGYTF. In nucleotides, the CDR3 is TGTGCCAGCAGTACTACAGGGTCCGGGGTGTGGTATGGCTACACCTTC.

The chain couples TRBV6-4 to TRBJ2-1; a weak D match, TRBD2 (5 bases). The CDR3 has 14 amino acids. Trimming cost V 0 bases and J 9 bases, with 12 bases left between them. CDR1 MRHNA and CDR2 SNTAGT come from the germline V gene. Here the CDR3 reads CASSDSSPSSEQFF. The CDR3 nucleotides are TGTGCCAGCAGTGACTCGAGTCCTAGCTCTGAGCAGTTCTTC.

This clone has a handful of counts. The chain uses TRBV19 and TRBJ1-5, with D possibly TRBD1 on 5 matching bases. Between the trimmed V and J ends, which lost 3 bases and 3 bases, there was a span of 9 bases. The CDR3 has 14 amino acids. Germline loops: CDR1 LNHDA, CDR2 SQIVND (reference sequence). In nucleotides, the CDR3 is TGTGCCAGTAGTATGGGGCAGTACAATCAGCCCCAGCATTTT. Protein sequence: CASSMGQYNQPQHF.

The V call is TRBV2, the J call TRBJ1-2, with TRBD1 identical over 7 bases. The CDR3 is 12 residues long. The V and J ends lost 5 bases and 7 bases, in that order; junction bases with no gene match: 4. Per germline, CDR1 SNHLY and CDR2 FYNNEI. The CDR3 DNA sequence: TGTGCCAGCAGTCAGGGGGACGGTGGCTACACCTTC. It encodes CASSQGDGGYTF.

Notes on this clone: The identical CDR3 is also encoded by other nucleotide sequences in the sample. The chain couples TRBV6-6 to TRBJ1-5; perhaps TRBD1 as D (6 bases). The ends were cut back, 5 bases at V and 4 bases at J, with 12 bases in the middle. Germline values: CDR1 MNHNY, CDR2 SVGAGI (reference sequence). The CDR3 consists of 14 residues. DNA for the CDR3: TGTGCCAGCAGTCCGACAGGACCTAATCAGCCCCAGCATTTT. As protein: CASSPTGPNQPQHF.

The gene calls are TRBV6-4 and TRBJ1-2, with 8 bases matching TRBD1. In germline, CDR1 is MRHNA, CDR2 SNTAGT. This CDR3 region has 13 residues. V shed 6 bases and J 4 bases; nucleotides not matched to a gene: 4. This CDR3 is CASRQGAAYGYTF. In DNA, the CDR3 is TGTGCCAGCAGGCAGGGGGCGGCCTATGGCTACACCTTC.

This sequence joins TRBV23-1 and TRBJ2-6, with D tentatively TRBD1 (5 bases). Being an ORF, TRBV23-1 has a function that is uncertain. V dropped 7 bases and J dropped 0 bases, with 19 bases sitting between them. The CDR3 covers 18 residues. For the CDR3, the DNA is TGCGCCAGCATCACCAACCGACAGAACCTCTCTGGGGCCAACGTCCTGACTTTC. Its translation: CASITNRQNLSGANVLTF.

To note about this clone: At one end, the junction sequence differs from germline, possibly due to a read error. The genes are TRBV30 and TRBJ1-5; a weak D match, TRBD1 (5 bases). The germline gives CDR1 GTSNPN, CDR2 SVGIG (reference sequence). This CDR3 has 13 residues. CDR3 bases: TGTGCCTGGAGTGTAAAAGGGGATCAGCCCCAGAATTTT. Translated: CAWSVKGDQPQNF.

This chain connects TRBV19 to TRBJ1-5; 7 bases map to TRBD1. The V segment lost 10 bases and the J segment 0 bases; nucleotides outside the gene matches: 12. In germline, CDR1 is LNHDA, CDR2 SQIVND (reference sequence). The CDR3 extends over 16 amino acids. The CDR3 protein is CATARGQPNSNQPQHF. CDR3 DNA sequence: TGTGCCACCGCGAGGGGACAGCCGAATAGCAATCAGCCCCAGCATTTT. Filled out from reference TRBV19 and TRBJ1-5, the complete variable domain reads DGGITQSPKYLFRKEGQNVTLSCEQNLNHDAMYWYRQDPGQGLRLIYYSQIVNDFQKGDIAEGYSVSREKKESFPLTVTSAQKNPTAFYLCATARGQPNSNQPQHFGDGTRLSIL.

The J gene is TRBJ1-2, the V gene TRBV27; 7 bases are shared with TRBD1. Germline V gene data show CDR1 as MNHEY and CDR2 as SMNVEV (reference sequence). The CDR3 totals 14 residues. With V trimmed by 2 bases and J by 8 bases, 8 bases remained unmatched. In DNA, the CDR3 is TGTGCCAGCAGTTTACTGGGACAGAGGCAGGGCTACACCTTC. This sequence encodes CASSLLGQRQGYTF.

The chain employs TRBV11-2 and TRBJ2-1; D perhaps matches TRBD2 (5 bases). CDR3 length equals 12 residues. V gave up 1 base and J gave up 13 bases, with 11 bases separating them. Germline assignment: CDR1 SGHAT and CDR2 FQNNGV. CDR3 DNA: TGTGCCAGCAGCTTAGTCGGGATCTACCAGTTCTTC. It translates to CASSLVGIYQFF.

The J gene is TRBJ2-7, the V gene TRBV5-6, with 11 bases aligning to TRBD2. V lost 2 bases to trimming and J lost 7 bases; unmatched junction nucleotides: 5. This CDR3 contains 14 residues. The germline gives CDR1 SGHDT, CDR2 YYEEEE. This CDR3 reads CASSFLAGGREQYF. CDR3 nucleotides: TGTGCCAGCAGCTTTTTAGCGGGAGGGCGGGAGCAGTACTTC.

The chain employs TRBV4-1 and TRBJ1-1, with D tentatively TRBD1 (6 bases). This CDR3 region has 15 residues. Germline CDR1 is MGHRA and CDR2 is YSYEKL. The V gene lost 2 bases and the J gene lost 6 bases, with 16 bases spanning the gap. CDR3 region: CASSQWTEAEPEAFF. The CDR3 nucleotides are TGCGCCAGCAGCCAATGGACAGAGGCCGAACCTGAAGCTTTCTTT.

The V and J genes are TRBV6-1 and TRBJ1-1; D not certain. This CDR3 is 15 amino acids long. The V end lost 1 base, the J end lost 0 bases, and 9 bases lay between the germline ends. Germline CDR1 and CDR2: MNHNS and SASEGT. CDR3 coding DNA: TGTGCCAGCAGTGAAGTATCTGCTATGAACACTGAAGCTTTCTTT. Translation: CASSEVSAMNTEAFF.

In DNA, the CDR3 is TGTGCCAGCAGCTTAGGGCTAGCGGGAGCCTACGAGCAGTACTTC. The encoded protein is CASSLGLAGAYEQYF. This chain uses TRBV11-2 with TRBJ2-7; the match to TRBD2 covers 10 bases. The CDR3 extends over 15 amino acids. Losses at the gene ends were 1 base for V and 2 bases for J; bases not matched to a gene: 2. The germline V gene encodes CDR1 SGHAT and CDR2 FQNNGV.

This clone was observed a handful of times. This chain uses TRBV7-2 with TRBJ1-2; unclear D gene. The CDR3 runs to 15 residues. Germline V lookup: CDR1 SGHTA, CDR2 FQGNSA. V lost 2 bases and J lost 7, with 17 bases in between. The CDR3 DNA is TGTGCCAGCAGCTTAAAGGCCTTGTCCACGGGTGGCTACACCTTC. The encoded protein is CASSLKALSTGGYTF.